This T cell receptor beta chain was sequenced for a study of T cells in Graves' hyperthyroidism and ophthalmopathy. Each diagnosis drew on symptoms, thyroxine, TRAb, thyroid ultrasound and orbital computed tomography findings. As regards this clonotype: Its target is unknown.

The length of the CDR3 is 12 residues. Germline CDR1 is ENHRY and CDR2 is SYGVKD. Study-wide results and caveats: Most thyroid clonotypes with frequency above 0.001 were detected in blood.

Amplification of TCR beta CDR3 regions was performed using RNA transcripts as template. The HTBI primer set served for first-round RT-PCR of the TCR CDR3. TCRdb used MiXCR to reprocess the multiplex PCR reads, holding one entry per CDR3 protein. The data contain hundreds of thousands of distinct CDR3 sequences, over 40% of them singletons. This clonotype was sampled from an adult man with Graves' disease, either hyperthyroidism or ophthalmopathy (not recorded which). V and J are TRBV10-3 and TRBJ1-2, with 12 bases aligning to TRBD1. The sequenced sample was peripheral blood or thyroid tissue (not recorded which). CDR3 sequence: CARDGTGGGYTF. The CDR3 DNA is TGTGCTAGAGACGGGACAGGGGGCGGCTACACCTTC.